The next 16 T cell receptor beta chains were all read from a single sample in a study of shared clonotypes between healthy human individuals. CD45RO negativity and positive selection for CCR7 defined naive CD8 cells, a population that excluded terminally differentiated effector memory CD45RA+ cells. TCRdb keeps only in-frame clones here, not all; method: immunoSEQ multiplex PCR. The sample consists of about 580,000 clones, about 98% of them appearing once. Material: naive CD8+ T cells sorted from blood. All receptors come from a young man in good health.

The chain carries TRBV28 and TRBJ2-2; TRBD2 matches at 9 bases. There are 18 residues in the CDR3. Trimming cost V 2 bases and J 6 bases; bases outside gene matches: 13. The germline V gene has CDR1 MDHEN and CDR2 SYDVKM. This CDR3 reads CASSLDRSASGIPGELFF. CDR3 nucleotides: TGTGCCAGCAGTTTAGACAGGTCGGCTAGCGGGATCCCCGGGGAGCTGTTTTTT.

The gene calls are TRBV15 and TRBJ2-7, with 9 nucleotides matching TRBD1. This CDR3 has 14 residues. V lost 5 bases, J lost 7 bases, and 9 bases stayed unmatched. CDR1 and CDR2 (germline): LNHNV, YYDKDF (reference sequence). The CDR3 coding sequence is TGTGCCACCAGCTTCGGACAGGGGTTAGAGGAGCAGTACTTC. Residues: CATSFGQGLEEQYF.

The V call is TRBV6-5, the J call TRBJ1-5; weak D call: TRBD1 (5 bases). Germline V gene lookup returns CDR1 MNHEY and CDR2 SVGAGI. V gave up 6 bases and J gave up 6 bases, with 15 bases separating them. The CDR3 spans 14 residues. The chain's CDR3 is CASSNQGILQPQHF. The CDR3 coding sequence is TGTGCCAGCAGCAATCAGGGTATTCTTCAGCCCCAGCATTTT.

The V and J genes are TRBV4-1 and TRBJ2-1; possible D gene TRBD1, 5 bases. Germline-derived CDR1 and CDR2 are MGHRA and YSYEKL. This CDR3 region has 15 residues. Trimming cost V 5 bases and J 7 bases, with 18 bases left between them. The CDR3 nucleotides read TGCGCCAGCAGCTCCGGCGGTAAGGGGCGAAATGAGCAGTTCTTC. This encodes CASSSGGKGRNEQFF.

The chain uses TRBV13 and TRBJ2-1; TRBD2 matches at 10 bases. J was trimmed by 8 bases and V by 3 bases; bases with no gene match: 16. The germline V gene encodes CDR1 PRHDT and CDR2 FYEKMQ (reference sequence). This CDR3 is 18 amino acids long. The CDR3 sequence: CASSLGAPGLAYFDEQFF. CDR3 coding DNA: TGTGCCAGCAGCTTGGGGGCGCCGGGACTAGCGTATTTCGATGAGCAGTTCTTC.

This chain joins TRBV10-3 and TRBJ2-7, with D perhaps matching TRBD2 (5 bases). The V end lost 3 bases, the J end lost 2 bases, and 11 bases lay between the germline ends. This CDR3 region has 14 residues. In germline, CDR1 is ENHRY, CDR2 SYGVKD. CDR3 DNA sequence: TGTGCCATCAGTGATTCGCGGGTAGCCTACGAGCAGTACTTC. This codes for CAISDSRVAYEQYF.

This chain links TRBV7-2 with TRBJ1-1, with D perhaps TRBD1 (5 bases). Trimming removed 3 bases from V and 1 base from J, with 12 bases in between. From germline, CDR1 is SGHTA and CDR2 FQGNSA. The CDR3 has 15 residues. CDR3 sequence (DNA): TGTGCCAGCAGCTTCGAAGGGGTCAGGAACACTGAAGCTTTCTTT. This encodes CASSFEGVRNTEAFF. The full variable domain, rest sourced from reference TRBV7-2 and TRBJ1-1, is GAGVSQSPSNKVTEKGKDVELRCDPISGHTALYWYRQSLGQGLEFLIYFQGNSAPDKSGLPSDRFSAERTGGSVSTLTIQRTQQEDSAVYLCASSFEGVRNTEAFFGQGTRLTVV.

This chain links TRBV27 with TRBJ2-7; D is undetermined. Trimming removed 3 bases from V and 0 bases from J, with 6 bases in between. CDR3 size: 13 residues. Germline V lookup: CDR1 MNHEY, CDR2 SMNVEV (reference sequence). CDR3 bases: TGTGCCAGCAGTTTTTTTAGCTCCTACGAGCAGTACTTC. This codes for CASSFFSSYEQYF.

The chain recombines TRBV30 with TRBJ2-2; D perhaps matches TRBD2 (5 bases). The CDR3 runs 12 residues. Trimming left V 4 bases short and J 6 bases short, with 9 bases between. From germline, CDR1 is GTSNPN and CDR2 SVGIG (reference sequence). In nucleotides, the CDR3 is TGTGCCTGGATACTAGACCCCGGGGAGCTGTTTTTT. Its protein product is CAWILDPGELFF.

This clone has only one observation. For the CDR3, the DNA is TGTGCCAGCAGCTTGCAGGGGGCGAATCAGCCCCAGCATTTT. Encoded protein: CASSLQGANQPQHF. V gene TRBV11-3 combines with J gene TRBJ1-5; 8 positions agree with TRBD1. In germline, CDR1 is SGHNT, CDR2 YENEEA. V trimming: 3 bases; J trimming: 4 bases; junction bases outside the gene matches: 2. This CDR3 comprises 14 residues.

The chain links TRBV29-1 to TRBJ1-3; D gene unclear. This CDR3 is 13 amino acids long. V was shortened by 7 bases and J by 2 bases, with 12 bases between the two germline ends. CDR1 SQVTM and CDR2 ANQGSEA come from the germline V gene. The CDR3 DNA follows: TGCAGCGCCGTCCCCGCCGCTGGAAACACCATATATTTT. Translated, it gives CSAVPAAGNTIYF. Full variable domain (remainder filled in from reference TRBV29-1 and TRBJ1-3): SAVISQKPSRDICQRGTSLTIQCQVDSQVTMMFWYRQQPGQSLTLIATANQGSEATYESGFVIDKFPISRPNLTFSTLTVSNMSPEDSSIYLCSAVPAAGNTIYFGEGSWLTVV.

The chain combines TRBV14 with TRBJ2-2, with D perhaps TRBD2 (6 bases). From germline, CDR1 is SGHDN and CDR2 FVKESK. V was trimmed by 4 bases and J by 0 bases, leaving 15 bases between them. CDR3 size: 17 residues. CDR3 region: CASSREVADANTGELFF. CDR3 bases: TGTGCCAGCAGCCGTGAGGTAGCGGACGCGAACACCGGGGAGCTGTTTTTT. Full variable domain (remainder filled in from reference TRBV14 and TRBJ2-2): EAGVTQFPSHSVIEKGQTVTLRCDPISGHDNLYWYRRVMGKEIKFLLHFVKESKQDESGMPNNRFLAERTGGTYSTLKVQPAELEDSGVYFCASSREVADANTGELFFGEGSRLTVL.

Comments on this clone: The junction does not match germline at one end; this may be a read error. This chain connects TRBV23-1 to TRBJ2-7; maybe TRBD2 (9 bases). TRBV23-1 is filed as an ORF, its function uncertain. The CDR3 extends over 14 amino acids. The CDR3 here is CASSQSPSGTGPVF. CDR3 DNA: TGCGCCAGCAGTCAATCGCCTAGCGGGACAGGTCCGGTCTTC.

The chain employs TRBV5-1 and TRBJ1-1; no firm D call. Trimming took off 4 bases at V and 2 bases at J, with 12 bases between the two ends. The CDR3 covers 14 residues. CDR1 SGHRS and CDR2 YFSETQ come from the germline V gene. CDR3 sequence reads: CASSRSDVNTEAFF. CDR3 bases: TGCGCCAGCAGCAGGTCGGACGTAAACACTGAAGCTTTCTTT.

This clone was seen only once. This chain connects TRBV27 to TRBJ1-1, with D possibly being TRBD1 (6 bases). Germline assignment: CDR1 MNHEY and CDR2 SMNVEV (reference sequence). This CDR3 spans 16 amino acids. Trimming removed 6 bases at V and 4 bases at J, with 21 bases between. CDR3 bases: TGTGCCAGCAGCTTGGGGGGGCCGGAAAGGGGCACTGAAGCTTTCTTT. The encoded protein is CASSLGGPERGTEAFF.

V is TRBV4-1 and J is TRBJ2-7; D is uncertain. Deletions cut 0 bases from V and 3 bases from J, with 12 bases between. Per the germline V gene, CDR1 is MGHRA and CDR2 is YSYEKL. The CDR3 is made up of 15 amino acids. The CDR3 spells CASSQDKGRSYEQYF. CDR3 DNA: TGCGCCAGCAGCCAAGATAAGGGCAGGAGCTACGAGCAGTACTTC.